These 5 T cell receptor beta chains share one sample of origin, sequenced in a study of metastatic and nonmetastatic thyroid tumors (dated by TCRdb to the early 2020s). The library was obtained by PCR. Sequencing was performed on an Illumina HiSeq 4000. TCRdb reran the public reads through fastp at Q25 and MiXCR, keeping productive beta chains. In all, the sample holds roughly 7,000 clones, and around 33% of those were seen once. Together, the top ten hold about 14% of the sample. No patient had received any treatment before thyroid surgery. Sequencing was done on a sample of adjacent normal tissue. The receptors were gathered from a female donor with papillary thyroid cancer or a benign thyroid nodule (not recorded which). Some clones in this sample may be carry-over from other donors' samples.

DNA for the CDR3: TGTGCCAGCAGCTCACAGGGGGCTGACACTGAAGCTTTCTTT. This sequence encodes CASSSQGADTEAFF. This sequence joins TRBV6-1 and TRBJ1-1; 9 bases are shared with TRBD1. V was pared by 6 bases and J by 3 bases, with 5 bases of the junction left unmatched. The germline gives CDR1 MNHNS, CDR2 SASEGT. CDR3 length equals 14 residues.

This clone has a count of ten or more. The CDR3 DNA sequence: TGTGCCAGCAGCTTAGATCCTAGCGGGAGGGGGGAGCAGTACTTC. The encoded protein is CASSLDPSGRGEQYF. V is TRBV11-2 and J is TRBJ2-7; 12 bases match TRBD2. Germline values: CDR1 SGHAT, CDR2 FQNNGV. CDR3 length: 15 amino acids. V gave up 0 bases and J gave up 7 bases; unmatched junction bases: 4.

This clone is termed medium-sized. This rearrangement joins TRBV5-1 to TRBJ1-1, with D possibly matching TRBD1 (5 bases). The CDR3 is 13 residues long. Looked up from germline, CDR1 is SGHRS and CDR2 is YFSETQ. V was pared by 2 bases and J by 4 bases, with 9 bases between. The chain's CDR3 is CASSFMGGTEAFF. In nucleotides, the CDR3 is TGCGCCAGCAGCTTTATGGGGGGCACTGAAGCTTTCTTT.

Relative to its sample, this clone is medium-sized. This chain joins TRBV20-1 and TRBJ2-1; 9 bases are shared with TRBD2. Germline CDR1 reads DFQATT; CDR2 reads SNEGSKA (reference sequence). V trimming: 2 bases; J trimming: 5 bases; junction bases outside the gene matches: 13. CDR3 size: 17 residues. This CDR3 is CSARIEGGTSRHNEQFF. As DNA, the CDR3 is TGCAGTGCTAGAATAGAGGGAGGGACTAGCAGACACAATGAGCAGTTCTTC.

This clone has ten or more counts. Lacking the conserved final phenylalanine or tryptophan, this CDR3 likely reflects a read error. This sequence joins TRBV11-2 and TRBJ2-2; D not certain. CDR3 length: 14 residues. Germline CDR1 reads SGHAT; CDR2 reads FQNNGV. V was cut by 6 bases and J by 1 base, with 9 bases left in between. CDR3 sequence (DNA): TGTGCCAGCAGGGGATCAGGGAACACCGGGGAGCTGTTTTCT. Translation gives CASRGSGNTGELFS.